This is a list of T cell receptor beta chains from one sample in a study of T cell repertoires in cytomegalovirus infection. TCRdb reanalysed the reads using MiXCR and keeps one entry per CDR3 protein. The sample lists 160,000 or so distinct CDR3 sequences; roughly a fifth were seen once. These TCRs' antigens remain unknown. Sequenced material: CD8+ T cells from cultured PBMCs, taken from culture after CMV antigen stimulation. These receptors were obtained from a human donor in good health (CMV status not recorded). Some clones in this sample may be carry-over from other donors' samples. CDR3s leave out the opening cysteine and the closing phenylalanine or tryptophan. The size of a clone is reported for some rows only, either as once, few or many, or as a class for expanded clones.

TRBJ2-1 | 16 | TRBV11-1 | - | ASSSYSSGGSSYNEQF
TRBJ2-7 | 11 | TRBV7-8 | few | ASSGGGRYEQY
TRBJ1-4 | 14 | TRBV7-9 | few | ASSLKDLATNEKLF
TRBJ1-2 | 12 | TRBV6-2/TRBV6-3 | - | ASSYSEGLYGYT
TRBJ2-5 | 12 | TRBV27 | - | ASSFHRVEGTQY
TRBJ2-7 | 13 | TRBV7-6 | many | ASSERGALYYEQY
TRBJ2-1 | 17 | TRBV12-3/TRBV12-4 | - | ASNPDESSGGPRPNEQF
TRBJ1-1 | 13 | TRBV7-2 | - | ASSFGNKVNTEAF
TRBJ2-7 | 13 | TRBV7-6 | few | ASSPRGGPVYEQY
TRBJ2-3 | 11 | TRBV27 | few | ASSLDTGNAQY
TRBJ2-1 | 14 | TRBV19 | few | ASSLSGGGTYNEQF
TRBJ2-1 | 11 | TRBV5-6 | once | ASSSGGGNEQF
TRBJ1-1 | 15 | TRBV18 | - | ASSPEGFGESFTEAF
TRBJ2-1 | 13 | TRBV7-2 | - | ASSLAGAAYNEQF
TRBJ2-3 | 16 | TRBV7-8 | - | ASSSYPGLAGETDTQY
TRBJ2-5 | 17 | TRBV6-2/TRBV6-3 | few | ASSYSLALNGRISVTQY